This T cell receptor (beta chain) was captured in a study of technical replicates of blood from a few donors. The method was immunoSEQ multiplex PCR; TCRdb's version includes in-frame clones alone and lacks a portion of them. Among 98,000 or so clones listed, 95% were seen once. From germline, CDR1 is SQVTM and CDR2 ANQGSEA. CDR3 length: 18 amino acids. The V end lost 2 bases, the J end lost 4 bases, and 26 bases lay between the germline ends. The sequencing sample was made of T cells isolated from PBMCs. The receptor was derived from a human donor in good health. This chain uses TRBV29-1 with TRBJ1-2; D is ambiguous. In DNA form, the CDR3 reads TGCAGCGTTGAACGCATCGGGGTCAGGTCGCTCCGGAGCTATGGCTACACCTTC. The encoded protein is CSVERIGVRSLRSYGYTF.